This T cell receptor beta chain was recovered during a study of tumor-infiltrating lymphocytes in localized non-small cell lung cancer. Study-level information: The cohort mixed smokers and never-smokers, several histologies, and some post-neoadjuvant-chemotherapy samples. Resected tumor was paired with non-adjacent uninvolved lung from the same patient. General observations from the study: Immunotypes IM1 and IM2 had similar TCR-derived T-cell fractions. Tumor T-cell fraction from TCR sequencing was not associated with recurrence-free survival (p = 0.61).

About this clone itself: As yet, its antigen is unknown.

Sequenced by immunoSEQ multiplex PCR; TCRdb stores in-frame clones only, minus some. The table shows over 15,000 clones, with about three quarters occurring only once. Germline loops: CDR1 PRHDT, CDR2 FYEKMQ (reference sequence). V was shortened by 1 base and J by 5 bases, with 9 bases between the two germline ends. The CDR3 loop spans 14 amino acids. The receptor was derived from a human donor with non-small cell lung cancer. Source material: lung tumor tissue. The V call is TRBV13, the J call TRBJ2-1, with a tentative D call TRBD1 (5 bases). The CDR3 here is CASSLAGKNNEQFF. Here the CDR3 DNA reads TGTGCCAGCAGCTTAGCAGGGAAGAACAATGAGCAGTTCTTC. The full variable domain, completed using reference TRBV13 and TRBJ2-1, is AAGVIQSPRHLIKEKRETATLKCYPIPRHDTVYWYQQGPGQDPQFLISFYEKMQSDKGSIPDRFSAQQFSDYHSELNMSSLELGDSALYFCASSLAGKNNEQFFGPGTRLTVL.